Presented here are 27 T cell receptor beta chains from one specimen sequenced in a study of blood T cell repertoires in COVID-19. Generated by immunoSEQ multiplex PCR, the TCRdb table keeps only in-frame clones and is missing some. Here the sample spans 350,000 to 500,000 clones, 70% to 90% being singletons. Sequencing was carried out using peripheral blood. The receptors here all came from a man aged 18 to 30 with COVID-19, enrolled during active disease.

Only one count was recorded for this clone. This sample includes further DNA sequences coding for the same CDR3. The J gene is TRBJ2-2, the V gene TRBV19, with 8 positions matching TRBD2. CDR3 length: 15 residues. The germline V gene encodes CDR1 LNHDA and CDR2 SQIVND (reference sequence). Losses at the gene ends were 5 bases for V and 5 bases for J; bases not matched to a gene: 7. CDR3 amino acids: CASSSRGARTGELFF. CDR3 bases: TGTGCCAGTAGTTCGCGGGGGGCCCGGACCGGGGAGCTGTTTTTT.

This chain links TRBV19 with TRBJ2-2; 9 nucleotides line up with TRBD1. CDR3 length: 17 amino acids. From germline, CDR1 is LNHDA and CDR2 SQIVND (reference sequence). Losses at the gene ends were 1 base for V and 6 bases for J; bases not matched to a gene: 9. The DNA for the CDR3 is TGTGCCAGTAGTATAGCTGGGACAGGGCTCTTTTCCGGGGAGCTGTTTTTT. It specifies CASSIAGTGLFSGELFF.

V gene TRBV7-9 combines with J gene TRBJ2-5; possible D gene TRBD2, 5 bases. Trimming left V 5 bases short and J 5 bases short, with 24 bases between. The germline V gene has CDR1 SEHNR and CDR2 FQNEAQ (reference sequence). CDR3 size: 17 residues. As DNA, the CDR3 is TGTGCCAGCAGCCTAGACTCGAGTAATCGGGGTTGGGAGACCCAGTACTTC. This sequence encodes CASSLDSSNRGWETQYF.

The V call is TRBV5-4, the J call TRBJ1-1; D uncertain. Germline V gene data show CDR1 as SGHNT and CDR2 as YYREEE (reference sequence). The length of the CDR3 is 15 residues. Trimming took 1 base from V and 4 from J, leaving 14 bases between them. This CDR3 is CASSLNTPAGTEAFF. CDR3 coding DNA: TGTGCCAGCAGCTTGAACACCCCGGCGGGCACTGAAGCTTTCTTT.

The chain links TRBV5-4 to TRBJ1-4, with D possibly matching TRBD1 (5 bases). The CDR3 loop spans 13 amino acids. The germline V gene encodes CDR1 SGHNT and CDR2 YYREEE (reference sequence). V was shortened by 6 bases and J by 8 bases, with 14 bases between the two germline ends. The CDR3 coding sequence is TGTGCCAGCACGATCTGGGGCGGCGAAAAACTGTTTTTT. Translated: CASTIWGGEKLFF.

In this sample, this clone turned up once. The chain has TRBV13 and TRBJ2-1; 8 bases are a match to TRBD2. The ends lost 1 base at V and 4 bases at J; junction bases unmatched: 3. CDR3 length equals 15 residues. Germline V gene sequence: CDR1 PRHDT, CDR2 FYEKMQ (reference sequence). The CDR3 DNA sequence: TGTGCCAGCAGCTTAGTGCAGCGGGAGTACAATGAGCAGTTCTTC. Amino acid sequence: CASSLVQREYNEQFF. Full variable domain (remainder filled in from reference TRBV13 and TRBJ2-1): AAGVIQSPRHLIKEKRETATLKCYPIPRHDTVYWYQQGPGQDPQFLISFYEKMQSDKGSIPDRFSAQQFSDYHSELNMSSLELGDSALYFCASSLVQREYNEQFFGPGTRLTVL.

The chain uses TRBV2 and TRBJ2-2, with 7 positions matching TRBD2. CDR3 length: 15 residues. Germline V gene sequence: CDR1 SNHLY, CDR2 FYNNEI. Trimming took 4 bases from V and 6 from J; bases not matched to a gene: 8. CDR3 loop: CASSGSGKSSGELFF. The CDR3 DNA follows: TGTGCCAGCAGTGGGAGCGGGAAAAGCTCCGGGGAGCTGTTTTTT. Full variable domain (rest looked up from reference TRBV2 and TRBJ2-2): EPEVTQTPSHQVTQMGQEVILRCVPISNHLYFYWYRQILGQKVEFLVSFYNNEISEKSEIFDDQFSVERPDGSNFTLKIRSTKLEDSAMYFCASSGSGKSSGELFFGEGSRLTVL.

The chain joins TRBV6-5 to TRBJ2-2; no definite D call. Trimming left V 2 bases short and J 4 bases short, with 5 bases between. The CDR3 spans 13 residues. Germline CDR1 reads MNHEY; CDR2 reads SVGAGI. The CDR3 loop reads CASSYAATGELFF. CDR3 DNA sequence: TGTGCCAGCAGTTACGCGGCCACCGGGGAGCTGTTTTTT.

This chain joins TRBV12-3 or TRBV12-4 and TRBJ2-1; 9 nucleotides align to TRBD2. This CDR3 has 13 amino acids. The J segment lost 9 bases and the V segment lost 7 bases, leaving 7 bases of the junction unmatched. CDR3 loop: CASTRTSEGEQFF. The DNA of the CDR3 is TGTGCCAGCACCCGGACTAGCGAAGGTGAGCAGTTCTTC.

V is TRBV5-1 and J is TRBJ2-5; D is possibly TRBD2 (6 bases). V was clipped by 4 bases and J by 4 bases, with 11 bases between them. Germline CDR1 is SGHRS and CDR2 is YFSETQ. The CDR3 covers 13 residues. The CDR3 DNA reads as TGCGCCAGCAGCCCCCAGGGAGGAGAGACCCAGTACTTC. Its translation is CASSPQGGETQYF.

The V call is TRBV29-1, the J call TRBJ2-7, with D perhaps matching TRBD2 (5 bases). Trimming cost V 6 bases and J 4 bases, with 16 bases left between them. The CDR3 is 13 amino acids. Germline V lookup: CDR1 SQVTM, CDR2 ANQGSEA. Written as DNA, the CDR3 is TGCAGCGTCAAGGGTGGGAGAGAGTACGAGCAGTACTTC. This gives the protein CSVKGGREYEQYF.

The chain links TRBV6-5 to TRBJ2-7, with no clear D. The germline V gene has CDR1 MNHEY and CDR2 SVGAGI. Trimming took 2 bases from V and 2 from J, leaving 4 bases between them. There are 12 residues in the CDR3. The CDR3 reads CASSYSPYEQYF. CDR3 coding DNA: TGTGCCAGCAGTTACAGCCCCTACGAGCAGTACTTC.

The rearrangement links TRBV19 to TRBJ1-4, with D perhaps matching TRBD1 (5 bases). Germline loops: CDR1 LNHDA, CDR2 SQIVND (reference sequence). The ends were cut back, 7 bases at V and 0 bases at J, with 27 bases in the middle. This CDR3 contains 20 residues. For the CDR3, the DNA is TGTGCCAGTACTCAGCGCCTTTCGCGGGGGAGGAGCGCAACTAATGAAAAACTGTTTTTT. Protein: CASTQRLSRGRSATNEKLFF.

The rearrangement links TRBV19 to TRBJ1-5; possible D gene TRBD1, 5 bases. Germline assignment: CDR1 LNHDA and CDR2 SQIVND (reference sequence). This CDR3 comprises 16 residues. Trimming took 7 bases from V and 2 from J, leaving 18 bases between them. The CDR3 is CASTIGRQGGNQPQHF. In nucleotides, the CDR3 is TGTGCCAGTACTATTGGGAGGCAGGGAGGCAATCAGCCCCAGCATTTT.

This chain links TRBV4-2 with TRBJ2-5; D call uncertain. V was pared by 0 bases and J by 5 bases, with 10 bases between. CDR1 and CDR2 from the germline V gene are LGHNA and YNFKEQ. This CDR3 spans 14 amino acids. The CDR3 loop reads CASSQDPRRETQYF. The CDR3 nucleotides are TGTGCCAGCAGCCAAGATCCCCGGCGGGAGACCCAGTACTTC.

The chain uses TRBV4-1 and TRBJ2-7, with 7 bases lining up with TRBD1. With V trimmed by 6 bases and J by 5 bases, 7 bases remained unmatched. The CDR3 length is 13 residues. Looked up from germline, CDR1 is MGHRA and CDR2 is YSYEKL. CDR3 coding DNA: TGCGCCAGCAGAGGGACAGTTCGAAACGAGCAGTACTTC. Its translation is CASRGTVRNEQYF.

This clone has just a few counts. The chain couples TRBV27 to TRBJ1-1; 8 bases match TRBD1. The CDR3 runs 12 residues. The germline CDR1 and CDR2 sequences are MNHEY and SMNVEV (reference sequence). Trimming at V came to 5 bases and at J to 8 bases, leaving 4 bases not matched to a gene. CDR3 loop: CASSPWTGEAFF. In DNA form, the CDR3 reads TGTGCCAGCAGTCCCTGGACAGGGGAAGCTTTCTTT.

The rearrangement links TRBV7-9 to TRBJ1-2, with D possibly TRBD1 on 6 matching bases. Trimming pared 4 bases from V and 7 bases from J, leaving 10 bases between. CDR1 is SEHNR and CDR2 is FQNEAQ in the germline V gene (reference sequence). This CDR3 has 12 residues. CDR3 nucleotide sequence: TGTGCCAGCAGCTCTACAGGGACTGGCTACACCTTC. This sequence encodes CASSSTGTGYTF.

CDR3 DNA sequence: TGCGCCAGCAGCTTGGTTGCGAGCGGGGGGGCGGAGACCCAGTACTTC. Protein sequence: CASSLVASGGAETQYF. V is TRBV5-1 and J is TRBJ2-5; 10 nucleotides align to TRBD2. This CDR3 is built from 16 residues. J was trimmed by 5 bases and V by 0 bases; bases with no gene match: 7. Germline CDR1 and CDR2: SGHRS and YFSETQ.

The chain is built from TRBV5-4 and TRBJ2-2, with 7 bases that match TRBD1. The CDR3 totals 15 residues. Losses at the gene ends were 5 bases for V and 5 bases for J; bases not matched to a gene: 9. Looked up from germline, CDR1 is SGHNT and CDR2 is YYREEE (reference sequence). The DNA for the CDR3 is TGTGCCAGCAGTCTAGGACAGGAGCGTACCGGGGAGCTGTTTTTT. Encoded protein: CASSLGQERTGELFF.

The chain joins TRBV20-1 to TRBJ2-5, with D unresolved. The germline V gene has CDR1 DFQATT and CDR2 SNEGSKA (reference sequence). The CDR3 has 11 residues. Trimming took 4 bases from V and 7 from J, leaving 10 bases between them. In nucleotides, the CDR3 is TGCAGTGCTATAGATCTAGGGACCCAGTACTTC. It yields the protein CSAIDLGTQYF.

The rearrangement uses TRBV18 and TRBJ2-2; 10 bases map to TRBD2. Germline CDR1 KGHSH, CDR2 LQKENI. This CDR3 region has 15 residues. V shed 0 bases and J 6 bases; nucleotides not matched to a gene: 1. Written as DNA, the CDR3 is TGTGCCAGCTCACCACCGGGACTAGCGCCCGGGGAGCTGTTTTTT. Translated, it gives CASSPPGLAPGELFF. Full variable domain (missing parts from reference TRBV18 and TRBJ2-2): NAGVMQNPRHLVRRRGQEARLRCSPMKGHSHVYWYRQLPEEGLKFMVYLQKENIIDESGMPKERFSAEFPKEGPSILRIQQVVRGDSAAYFCASSPPGLAPGELFFGEGSRLTVL.

This chain uses TRBV5-4 with TRBJ2-3, with TRBD2 matching over 7 bases. The CDR3 runs to 16 residues. CDR1 is SGHNT, CDR2 YYREEE, per germline (reference sequence). The trim removed 0 bases at V and 5 bases at J, leaving 9 bases unmatched. The CDR3 nucleotides are TGTGCCAGCAGCTTGGGTGCGGCTAGCGGAGGAGATACGCAGTATTTT. It translates to CASSLGAASGGDTQYF.

The V call is TRBV4-2, the J call TRBJ2-7; 10 bases are a match to TRBD2. The length of the CDR3 is 15 residues. The V segment lost 0 bases and the J segment 6 bases; nucleotides outside the gene matches: 5. Germline V CDR1 and CDR2: LGHNA, YNFKEQ. The CDR3 sequence is CASSQDSSGGREQYF. CDR3 DNA sequence: TGTGCCAGCAGCCAAGATAGTAGCGGGGGGCGCGAGCAGTACTTC.

J is TRBJ1-5 and V is TRBV30; the D gene is possibly TRBD1 (5 bases). CDR3 length: 15 amino acids. Germline CDR1 and CDR2: GTSNPN and SVGIG (reference sequence). With 2 bases removed from V and 3 bases from J, the gap between germline ends came to 14 bases. The CDR3 DNA reads TGTGCCTGGAGTATTGGTGACAGAGACAATCAGCCCCAGCATTTT. Protein product: CAWSIGDRDNQPQHF.

The chain has TRBV11-3 and TRBJ2-1, with D possibly matching TRBD2 (6 bases). The CDR3 spans 13 residues. Germline values: CDR1 SGHNT, CDR2 YENEEA. V lost 5 bases and J lost 3, with 8 bases in between. The CDR3 nucleotides are TGTGCCAGCAGCCCGCGGGGCTACAATGAGCAGTTCTTC. It translates to CASSPRGYNEQFF.

The sample holds a few counts of this clone. This chain uses TRBV18 with TRBJ1-4, with D hard to call. The V end was cut by 4 bases, the J end by 8 bases, with 14 bases between. This CDR3 has 14 amino acids. Germline V gene sequence: CDR1 KGHSH, CDR2 LQKENI. CDR3 nucleotide sequence: TGTGCCAGCTCACTTTCTTCTAGAGCCGAAAAACTGTTTTTT. As protein: CASSLSSRAEKLFF. Full variable domain (rest looked up from reference TRBV18 and TRBJ1-4): NAGVMQNPRHLVRRRGQEARLRCSPMKGHSHVYWYRQLPEEGLKFMVYLQKENIIDESGMPKERFSAEFPKEGPSILRIQQVVRGDSAAYFCASSLSSRAEKLFFGSGTQLSVL.